This is a list of T cell receptor beta chains from one sample in a study of cytomegalovirus exposure and HLA in healthy donors. The table came from immunoSEQ multiplex PCR; TCRdb's copy has only in-frame clones and leaves some out. The repertoire holds under 200,000 clones, with approximately 88% as singletons. Sequenced input: PBMCs. These receptors were obtained from a man younger than 35 in good health and CMV-seropositive. Both conserved end residues are part of each CDR3. The D gene is left open where the match is weak. Size is omitted from some rows. Given values are once, few, many or a class for expanded clones.

V	D	J	size	CDR3	DNA
TRBV15	TRBD2	TRBJ2-7	-	CATSRGGPLLAGGSSSYEQYF	TGTGCCACCAGCCGGGGAGGGCCTTTGCTAGCGGGAGGATCGAGCTCCTACGAGCAGTACTTC
TRBV13	TRBD2	TRBJ2-1	-	CASSQSGLAESYNEQFF	TGTGCCAGCAGCCAGTCGGGACTAGCGGAATCATACAATGAGCAGTTCTTC
TRBV7-9	TRBD1	TRBJ1-5	-	CASSLGDRGRNQPQHF	TGTGCCAGCAGCTTAGGGGACAGGGGAAGGAATCAGCCCCAGCATTTT
TRBV4-3	-	TRBJ2-6	many	CASSQAVSPEDVLTF	TGCGCCAGCAGCCAAGCGGTGAGTCCCGAGGACGTCCTGACTTTC
TRBV29-1	TRBD1	TRBJ2-7	-	CSVRGTGSYEQYF	TGCAGCGTTCGCGGGACAGGGTCCTACGAGCAGTACTTC
TRBV7-2	-	TRBJ2-4	once	CASSPSHSGDIQYF	TGTGCCAGCAGCCCCTCCCATAGCGGCGACATTCAGTACTTC
TRBV15	TRBD2	TRBJ2-7	-	CATSRDRVTSGIYSYEQYF	TGTGCCACCAGCAGAGATCGGGTGACTAGCGGGATTTACTCCTACGAGCAGTACTTC
TRBV5-4	TRBD2	TRBJ2-7	once	CASSFGLAGNNEQYF	TGTGCCAGCAGCTTCGGACTAGCGGGTAACAACGAGCAGTACTTC
TRBV29-1	TRBD1	TRBJ2-1	-	CSVAGGVIAEQFF	TGCAGCGTTGCAGGGGGAGTTATAGCTGAGCAGTTCTTC
TRBV10-3	TRBD2	TRBJ2-2	-	CAIGARASGGINTGELFF	TGTGCCATCGGGGCCCGCGCTAGCGGGGGAATCAACACCGGGGAGCTGTTTTTT
TRBV30	TRBD1	TRBJ1-2	-	CACTGGDGYTF	TGTGCCTGTACAGGGGGGGACGGCTACACCTTC
TRBV9	-	TRBJ2-5	-	CASSVDGPGTQYF	TGTGCCAGCAGCGTAGACGGCCCGGGGACCCAGTACTTC
TRBV28	TRBD2	TRBJ2-1	-	CASSLGAGTSGRDYNEQFF	TGTGCCAGCAGTTTAGGGGCCGGGACTAGCGGGAGGGACTACAATGAGCAGTTCTTC
TRBV7-2	TRBD2	TRBJ2-7	few	CASSLREAREQYF	TGTGCCAGCAGCTTACGGGAGGCCCGCGAGCAGTACTTC
TRBV28	TRBD1	TRBJ1-1	-	CASSLPPPGQGTEAFF	TGTGCCAGCAGTTTACCCCCCCCGGGACAGGGGACTGAAGCTTTCTTT
TRBV4-3	TRBD1	TRBJ1-4	-	CASSPDREVEKLFF	TGCGCCAGCAGCCCGGACAGGGAGGTGGAAAAACTGTTTTTT
TRBV11-2	TRBD2	TRBJ2-7	-	CASSPLTSGTYEQYF	TGTGCCAGCAGCCCATTGACTAGCGGGACCTACGAGCAGTACTTC
TRBV10-3	TRBD1	TRBJ1-4	-	CAISEAGTEDEKLFF	TGTGCCATCAGTGAGGCTGGGACAGAGGATGAAAAACTGTTTTTT
TRBV6-1	TRBD1	TRBJ2-2	once	CATPGDRETGELFF	TGTGCCACCCCTGGGGACAGGGAAACCGGGGAGCTGTTTTTT
TRBV6-5	TRBD2	TRBJ2-1	-	CASSYRTSLLNEQFF	TGTGCCAGCAGTTACAGGACTAGCCTGCTCAATGAGCAGTTCTTC
TRBV7-6	-	TRBJ2-7	-	CASSLGGTYEQYF	TGTGCCAGCAGCTTGGGGGGAACCTACGAGCAGTACTTC
TRBV6-5	TRBD1	TRBJ1-2	-	CASSIGQGGYTF	TGTGCCAGCAGTATTGGACAGGGTGGCTACACCTTC
TRBV7-9	-	TRBJ2-6	-	CASSLASSGANVLTF	TGTGCCAGCAGCTTAGCGAGCTCTGGGGCCAACGTCCTGACTTTC
TRBV14	TRBD2	TRBJ2-5	-	CASSQRSGSWETQYF	TGTGCCAGCAGCCAACGTAGCGGGAGTTGGGAGACCCAGTACTTC
TRBV5-1	-	TRBJ2-7	-	CASTGQRDEQYF	TGCGCCAGCACTGGGCAGCGGGACGAGCAGTACTTC
TRBV6-6	-	TRBJ1-1	once	CASSYLGGTEAFF	TGTGCCAGCAGTTACTTGGGGGGGACTGAAGCTTTCTTT
TRBV28	TRBD2	TRBJ2-1	few	CASSLRSGSHEQFF	TGTGCCAGCAGTTTACGAAGCGGGAGCCATGAGCAGTTCTTC
TRBV5-1	TRBD2	TRBJ2-7	-	CASRTQPGTSSYEQYF	TGCGCCAGCCGAACCCAACCCGGGACTAGCTCCTACGAGCAGTACTTC
TRBV30	TRBD2	TRBJ2-7	-	CAWRKAPTSGYYSYEQYF	TGTGCCTGGAGGAAGGCCCCCACTAGCGGATACTACTCCTACGAGCAGTACTTC
TRBV6-1	-	TRBJ2-7	many	CASSRDSTYEQYF	TGTGCCAGCAGTCGGGACTCCACCTACGAGCAGTACTTC
TRBV9	-	TRBJ2-3	-	CASSPWISYTDTQYF	TGTGCCAGCAGCCCTTGGATTAGCTACACAGATACGCAGTATTTT
TRBV27	TRBD2	TRBJ2-3	-	CASSLGLAGPTDTQYF	TGTGCCAGCAGTTTGGGACTAGCGGGACCCACAGATACGCAGTATTTT
TRBV19	-	TRBJ1-1	few	CASSYRDSEAFF	TGTGCCAGTAGCTATCGTGACAGTGAAGCTTTCTTT
TRBV27	-	TRBJ2-7	-	CASSLSATYEQYF	TGTGCCAGCAGTTTATCTGCTACCTACGAGCAGTACTTC
TRBV30	-	TRBJ2-7	few	CAWSVREAGWQYF	TGTGCCTGGAGTGTTAGGGAGGCCGGTTGGCAGTACTTC
TRBV7-9	-	TRBJ2-1	-	CASSSWTAAGEQFF	TGTGCCAGCAGCTCCTGGACGGCGGCGGGTGAGCAGTTCTTC
TRBV9	-	TRBJ1-1	-	CASSGRGEYTEAFF	TGTGCCAGCAGCGGCAGGGGTGAGTACACTGAAGCTTTCTTT
TRBV2	TRBD1	TRBJ1-1	-	CASRPRQGGNTEAFF	TGTGCCAGCAGACCTCGACAGGGGGGGAACACTGAAGCTTTCTTT
TRBV27	TRBD2	TRBJ2-7	-	CASSLSGGGGTREQYF	TGTGCCAGCAGTTTATCGGGCGGGGGGGGGACTCGGGAGCAGTACTTC
TRBV5-4	TRBD2	TRBJ2-7	few	CASSLALAGVNYEQYF	TGTGCCAGCAGCTTGGCACTAGCGGGGGTTAACTACGAGCAGTACTTC
TRBV6-6	-	TRBJ2-3	-	CASSHRGLQYF	TGTGCCAGCAGTCACCGGGGTCTGCAGTATTTT
TRBV6-5	-	TRBJ2-7	-	CASRGAGTSSYEQYF	TGTGCCAGCAGAGGGGCCGGGACTTCCTCCTACGAGCAGTACTTC
TRBV27	TRBD2	TRBJ2-1	once	CASNPSGSPYNEQFF	TGTGCCAGCAACCCTAGCGGGAGCCCCTACAATGAGCAGTTCTTC
TRBV18	-	TRBJ1-2	-	CASLPSGVDYGYTF	TGTGCCAGCTTACCGTCGGGGGTCGACTATGGCTACACCTTC
TRBV5-6	-	TRBJ2-7	few	CATKARGVYEQYF	TGTGCCACTAAAGCTAGAGGCGTCTACGAGCAGTACTTC
TRBV5-1	-	TRBJ2-2	-	CASSSGLQTNTGELFF	TGCGCCAGCAGCTCGGGACTGCAAACGAACACCGGGGAGCTGTTTTTT